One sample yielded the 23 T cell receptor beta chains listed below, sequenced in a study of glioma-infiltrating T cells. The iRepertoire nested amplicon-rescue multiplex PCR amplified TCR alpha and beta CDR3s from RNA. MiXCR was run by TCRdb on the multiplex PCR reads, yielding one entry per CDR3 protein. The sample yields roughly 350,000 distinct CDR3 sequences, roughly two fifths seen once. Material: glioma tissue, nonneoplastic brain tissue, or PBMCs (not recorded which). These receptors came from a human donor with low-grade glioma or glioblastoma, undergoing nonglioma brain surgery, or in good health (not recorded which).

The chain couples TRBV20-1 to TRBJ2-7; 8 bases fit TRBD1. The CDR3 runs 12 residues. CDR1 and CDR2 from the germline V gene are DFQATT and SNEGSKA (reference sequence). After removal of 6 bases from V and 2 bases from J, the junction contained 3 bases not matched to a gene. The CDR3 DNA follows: TGCAGTGCAGGACAGGGTGCCTACGAGCAGTACTTC. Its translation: CSAGQGAYEQYF.

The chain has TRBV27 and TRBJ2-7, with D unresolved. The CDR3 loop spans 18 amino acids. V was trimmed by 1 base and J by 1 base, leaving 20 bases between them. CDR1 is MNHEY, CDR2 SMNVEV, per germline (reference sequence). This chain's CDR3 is CASSLLGFGQAISYEQYF. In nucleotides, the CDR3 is TGTGCCAGCAGTTTATTAGGCTTCGGCCAGGCTATTTCCTACGAGCAGTACTTC.

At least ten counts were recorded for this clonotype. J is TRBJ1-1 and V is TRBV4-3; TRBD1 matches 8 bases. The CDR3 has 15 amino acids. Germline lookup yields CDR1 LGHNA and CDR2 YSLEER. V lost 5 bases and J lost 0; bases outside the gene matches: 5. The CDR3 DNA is TGCGCCAGCAGCTTCCGGACAGGGATGAACACTGAAGCTTTCTTT. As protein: CASSFRTGMNTEAFF.

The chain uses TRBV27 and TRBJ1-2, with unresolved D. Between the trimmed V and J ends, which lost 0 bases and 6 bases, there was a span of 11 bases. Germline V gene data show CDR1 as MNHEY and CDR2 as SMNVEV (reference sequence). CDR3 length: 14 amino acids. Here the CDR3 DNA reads TGTGCCAGCAGTTTATCAGGGTTTTTGGATGGCTACACCTTC. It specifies CASSLSGFLDGYTF.

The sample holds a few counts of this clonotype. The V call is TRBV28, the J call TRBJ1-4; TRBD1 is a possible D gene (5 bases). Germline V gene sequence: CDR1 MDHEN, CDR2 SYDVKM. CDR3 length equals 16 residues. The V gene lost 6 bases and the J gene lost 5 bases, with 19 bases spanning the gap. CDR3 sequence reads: CASRSLGGSINEKLFF. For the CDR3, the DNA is TGTGCCAGCAGATCCCTCGGGGGATCGATAAATGAAAAACTGTTTTTT.

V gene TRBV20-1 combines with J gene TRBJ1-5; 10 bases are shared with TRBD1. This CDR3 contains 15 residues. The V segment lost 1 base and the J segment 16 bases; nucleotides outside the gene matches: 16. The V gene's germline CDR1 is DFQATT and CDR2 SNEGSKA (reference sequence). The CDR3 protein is CSARVRDRGRRLQHF. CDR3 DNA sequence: TGCAGTGCTAGAGTACGGGACAGGGGAAGGAGGCTCCAACATTTT.

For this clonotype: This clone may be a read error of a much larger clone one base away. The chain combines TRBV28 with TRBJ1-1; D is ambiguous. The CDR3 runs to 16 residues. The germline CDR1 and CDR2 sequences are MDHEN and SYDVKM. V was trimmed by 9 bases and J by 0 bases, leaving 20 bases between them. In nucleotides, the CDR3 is TGTGCCAGTTCGGTCTGGAGGTCTAACATGAACACTGAAGCTTTCTTT. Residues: CASSVWRSNMNTEAFF.

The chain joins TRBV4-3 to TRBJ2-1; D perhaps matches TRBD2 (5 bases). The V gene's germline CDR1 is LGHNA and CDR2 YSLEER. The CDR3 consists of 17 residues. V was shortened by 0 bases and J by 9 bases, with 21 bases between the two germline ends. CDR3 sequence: CASSQDPGSERMIEQFF. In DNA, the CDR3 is TGCGCCAGCAGCCAAGATCCAGGTAGCGAGAGGATGATTGAGCAGTTCTTC.

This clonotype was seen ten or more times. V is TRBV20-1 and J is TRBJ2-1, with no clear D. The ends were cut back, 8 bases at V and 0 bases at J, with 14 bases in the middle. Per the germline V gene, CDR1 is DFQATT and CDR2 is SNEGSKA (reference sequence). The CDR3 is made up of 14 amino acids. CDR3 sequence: CSQNTRSSYNEQFF. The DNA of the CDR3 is TGCAGTCAAAACACTCGGAGCTCCTACAATGAGCAGTTCTTC.

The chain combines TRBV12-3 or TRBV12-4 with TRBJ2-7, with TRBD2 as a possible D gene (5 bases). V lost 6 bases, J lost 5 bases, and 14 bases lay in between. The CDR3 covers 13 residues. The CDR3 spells CASSPTGWNEQYF. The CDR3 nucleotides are TGTGCCAGCAGCCCCACGGGGTGGAACGAGCAGTACTTC.

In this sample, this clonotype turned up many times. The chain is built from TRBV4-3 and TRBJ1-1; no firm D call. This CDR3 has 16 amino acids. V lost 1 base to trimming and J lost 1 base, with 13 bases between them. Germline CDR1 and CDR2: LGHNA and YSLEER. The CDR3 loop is CASSQGEVRANTEAFF. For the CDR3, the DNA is TGCGCCAGCAGCCAAGGGGAGGTCAGAGCGAACACTGAAGCTTTCTTT.

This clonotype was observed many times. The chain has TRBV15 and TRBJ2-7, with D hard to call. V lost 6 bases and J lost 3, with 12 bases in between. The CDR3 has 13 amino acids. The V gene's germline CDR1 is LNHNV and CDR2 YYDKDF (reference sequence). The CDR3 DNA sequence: TGTGCCACCAGAGGACCCCAGGTCTACGAGCAGTACTTC. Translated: CATRGPQVYEQYF.

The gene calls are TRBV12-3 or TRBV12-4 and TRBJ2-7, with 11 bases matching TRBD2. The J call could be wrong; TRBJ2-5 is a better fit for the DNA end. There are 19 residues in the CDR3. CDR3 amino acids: CASSFGAGSGRVPQETQYF. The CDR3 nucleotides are TGTGCCAGCAGTTTTGGGGCAGGTAGCGGGAGGGTCCCCCAAGAGACCCAGTACTTC.

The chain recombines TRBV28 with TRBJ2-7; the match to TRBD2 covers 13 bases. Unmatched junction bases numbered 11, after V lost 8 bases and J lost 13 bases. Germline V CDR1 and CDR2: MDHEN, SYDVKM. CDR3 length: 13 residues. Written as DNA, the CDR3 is TGTGCCAGCTCCGGACTAGCGGGAGTATTGGAATACTTC. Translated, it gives CASSGLAGVLEYF.

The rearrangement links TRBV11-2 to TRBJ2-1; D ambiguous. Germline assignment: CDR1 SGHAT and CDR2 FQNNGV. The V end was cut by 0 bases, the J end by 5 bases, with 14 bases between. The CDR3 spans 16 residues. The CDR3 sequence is CASSLETVIPHNEQFF. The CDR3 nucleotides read TGTGCCAGCAGCTTAGAGACGGTCATCCCCCACAATGAGCAGTTCTTC.

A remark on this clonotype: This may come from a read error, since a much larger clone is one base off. The CDR3: CASWTSGMIHEQYF. In DNA, the CDR3 is TGTGCCAGCTGGACTAGCGGGATGATCCACGAGCAGTACTTC. The V call is TRBV27, the J call TRBJ2-7; 12 bases fit TRBD2. Germline V gene data show CDR1 as MNHEY and CDR2 as SMNVEV (reference sequence). With V trimmed by 8 bases and J by 5 bases, 7 bases remained unmatched. The CDR3 runs to 14 residues.

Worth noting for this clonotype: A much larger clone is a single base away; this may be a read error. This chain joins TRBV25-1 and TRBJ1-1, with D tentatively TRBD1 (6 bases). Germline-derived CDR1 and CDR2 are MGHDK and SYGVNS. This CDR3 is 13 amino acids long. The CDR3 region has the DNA TGTGCCGGCAGTGTTGGGGGGGCCACTGAAGCTTTCTTT. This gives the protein CAGSVGGATEAFF.

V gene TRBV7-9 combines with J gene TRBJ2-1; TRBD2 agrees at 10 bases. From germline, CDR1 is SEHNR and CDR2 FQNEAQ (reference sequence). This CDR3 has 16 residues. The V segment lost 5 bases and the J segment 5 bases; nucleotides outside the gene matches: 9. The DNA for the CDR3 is TGTGCCAGCAGCCTTCCCGGACTAGCGGATGACAATGAGCAGTTCTTC. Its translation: CASSLPGLADDNEQFF.

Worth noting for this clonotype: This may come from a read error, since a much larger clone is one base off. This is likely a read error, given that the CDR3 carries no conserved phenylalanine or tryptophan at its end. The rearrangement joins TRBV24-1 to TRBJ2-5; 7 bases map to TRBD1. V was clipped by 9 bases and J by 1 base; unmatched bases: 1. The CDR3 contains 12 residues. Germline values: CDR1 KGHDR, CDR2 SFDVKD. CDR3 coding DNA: TGTGCCACCCAGGGGGTCCAAGAGACCCAGTACTCC. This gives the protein CATQGVQETQYS.

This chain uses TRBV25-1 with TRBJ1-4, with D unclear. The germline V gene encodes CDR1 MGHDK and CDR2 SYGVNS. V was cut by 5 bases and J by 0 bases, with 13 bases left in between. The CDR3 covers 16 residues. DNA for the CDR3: TGTGCCAGCAGTAAGGCGGGTGGTGCAACTAATGAAAAACTGTTTTTT. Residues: CASSKAGGATNEKLFF.

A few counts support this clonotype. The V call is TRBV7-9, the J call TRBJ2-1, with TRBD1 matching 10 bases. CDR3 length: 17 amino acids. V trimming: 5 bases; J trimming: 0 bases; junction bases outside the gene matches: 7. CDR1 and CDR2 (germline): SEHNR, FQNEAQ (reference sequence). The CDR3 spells CASSPRGTGDSYNEQFF. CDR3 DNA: TGTGCCAGCAGCCCGAGGGGGACAGGGGACTCCTACAATGAGCAGTTCTTC.

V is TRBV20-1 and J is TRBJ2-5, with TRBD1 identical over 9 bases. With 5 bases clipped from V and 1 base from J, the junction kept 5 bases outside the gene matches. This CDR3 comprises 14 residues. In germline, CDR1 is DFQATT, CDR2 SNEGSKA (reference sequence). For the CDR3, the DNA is TGCAGTGCTGGAAGGACAGGGGTCCAAGAGACCCAGTACTTC. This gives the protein CSAGRTGVQETQYF.

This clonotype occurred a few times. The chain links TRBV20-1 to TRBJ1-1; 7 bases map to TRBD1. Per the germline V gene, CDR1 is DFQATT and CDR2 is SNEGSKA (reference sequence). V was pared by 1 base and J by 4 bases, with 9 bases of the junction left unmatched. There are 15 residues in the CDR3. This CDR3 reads CSARGAQGWGTEAFF. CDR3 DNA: TGCAGTGCTAGAGGGGCACAGGGGTGGGGCACTGAAGCTTTCTTT.